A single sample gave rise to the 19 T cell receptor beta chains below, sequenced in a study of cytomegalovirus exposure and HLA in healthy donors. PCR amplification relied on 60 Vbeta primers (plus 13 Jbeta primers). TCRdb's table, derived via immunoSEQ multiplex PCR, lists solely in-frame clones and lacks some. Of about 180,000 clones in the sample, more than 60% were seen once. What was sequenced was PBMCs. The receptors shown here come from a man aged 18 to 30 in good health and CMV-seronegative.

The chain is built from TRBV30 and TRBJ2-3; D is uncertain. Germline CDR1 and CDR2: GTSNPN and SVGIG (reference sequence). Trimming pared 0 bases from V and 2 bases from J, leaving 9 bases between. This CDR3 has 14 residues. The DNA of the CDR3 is TGTGCCTGGAGTGTAGATGAGAACACAGATACGCAGTATTTT. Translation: CAWSVDENTDTQYF.

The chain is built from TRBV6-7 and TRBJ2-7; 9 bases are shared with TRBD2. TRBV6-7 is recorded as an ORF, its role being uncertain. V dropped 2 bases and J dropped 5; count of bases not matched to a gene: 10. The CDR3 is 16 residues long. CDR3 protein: CASSYPFIAGDNEQYF. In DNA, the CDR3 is TGTGCCAGCAGTTACCCGTTTATAGCGGGAGATAACGAGCAGTACTTC.

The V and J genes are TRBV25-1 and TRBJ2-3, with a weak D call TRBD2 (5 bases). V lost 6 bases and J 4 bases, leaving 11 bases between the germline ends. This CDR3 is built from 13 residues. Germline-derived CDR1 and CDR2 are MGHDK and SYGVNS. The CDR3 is CASRGSAADTQYF. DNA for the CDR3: TGTGCCAGCAGGGGGAGTGCGGCAGATACGCAGTATTTT. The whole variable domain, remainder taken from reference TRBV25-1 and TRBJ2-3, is EADIYQTPRYLVIGTGKKITLECSQTMGHDKMYWYQQDPGMELHLIHYSYGVNSTEKGDLSSESTVSRIRTEHFPLTLESARPSHTSQYLCASRGSAADTQYFGPGTRLTVL.

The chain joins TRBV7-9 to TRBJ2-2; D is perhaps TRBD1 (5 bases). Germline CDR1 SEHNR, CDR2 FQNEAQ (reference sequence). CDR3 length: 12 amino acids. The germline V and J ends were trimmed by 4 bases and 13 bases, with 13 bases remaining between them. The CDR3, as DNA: TGTGCCAGCAGCTCTACAGGATCCTCGCTGTTTTTT. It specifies CASSSTGSSLFF.

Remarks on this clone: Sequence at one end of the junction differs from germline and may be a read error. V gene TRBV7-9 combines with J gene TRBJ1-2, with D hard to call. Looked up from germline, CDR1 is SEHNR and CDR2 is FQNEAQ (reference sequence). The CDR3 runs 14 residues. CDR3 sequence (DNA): TGTTCCAGCAGCTTAAACAGTTTCGGTTCTGGCTACACCTTC. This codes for CSSSLNSFGSGYTF.

CDR3 nucleotides: TGTGCCAGCACCAGGAGCGGGTATTCACCCCTCCACTTT. Amino acids: CASTRSGYSPLHF. V and J are TRBV6-1 and TRBJ1-6; D not certain. Germline V gene lookup returns CDR1 MNHNS and CDR2 SASEGT. V was pared by 7 bases and J by 8 bases, with 12 bases between. The CDR3 contains 13 residues.

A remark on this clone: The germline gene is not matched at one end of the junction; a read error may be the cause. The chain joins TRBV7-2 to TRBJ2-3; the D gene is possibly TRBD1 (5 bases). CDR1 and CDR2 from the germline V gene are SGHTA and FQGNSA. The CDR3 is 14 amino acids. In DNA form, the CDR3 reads TGTGCCAGCAGCACAGCCCCGTTGACAGACACGCAGTATTTT. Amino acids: CASSTAPLTDTQYF.

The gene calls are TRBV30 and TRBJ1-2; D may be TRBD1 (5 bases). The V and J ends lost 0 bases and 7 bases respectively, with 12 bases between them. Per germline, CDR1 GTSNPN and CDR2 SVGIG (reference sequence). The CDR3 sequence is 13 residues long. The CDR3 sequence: CAWSVLMGGGYTF. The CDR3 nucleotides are TGTGCCTGGAGTGTACTTATGGGGGGTGGCTACACCTTC. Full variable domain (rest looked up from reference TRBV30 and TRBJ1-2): SQTIHQWPATLVQPVGSPLSLECTVEGTSNPNLYWYRQAAGRGLQLLFYSVGIGQISSEVPQNLSASRPQDRQFILSSKKLLLSDSGFYLCAWSVLMGGGYTFGSGTRLTVV.

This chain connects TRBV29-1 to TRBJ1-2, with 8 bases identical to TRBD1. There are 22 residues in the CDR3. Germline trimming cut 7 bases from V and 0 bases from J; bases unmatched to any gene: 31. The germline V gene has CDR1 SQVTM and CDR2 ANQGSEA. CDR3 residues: CSALWEGFFTGGFYQANYGYTF. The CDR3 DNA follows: TGCAGCGCCCTATGGGAGGGGTTCTTCACAGGGGGTTTTTACCAAGCTAACTATGGCTACACCTTC.

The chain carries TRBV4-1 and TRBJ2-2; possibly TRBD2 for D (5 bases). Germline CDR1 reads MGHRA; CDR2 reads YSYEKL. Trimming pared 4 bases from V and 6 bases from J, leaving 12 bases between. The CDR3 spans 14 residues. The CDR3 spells CASSLFGESGELFF. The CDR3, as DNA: TGCGCCAGCAGCCTCTTCGGGGAATCCGGGGAGCTGTTTTTT.

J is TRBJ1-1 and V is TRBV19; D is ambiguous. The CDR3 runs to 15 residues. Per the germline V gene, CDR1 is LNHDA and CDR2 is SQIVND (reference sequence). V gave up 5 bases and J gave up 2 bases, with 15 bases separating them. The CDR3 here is CASSLAGYSNTEAFF. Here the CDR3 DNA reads TGTGCCAGTAGTTTGGCGGGATACTCTAACACTGAAGCTTTCTTT.

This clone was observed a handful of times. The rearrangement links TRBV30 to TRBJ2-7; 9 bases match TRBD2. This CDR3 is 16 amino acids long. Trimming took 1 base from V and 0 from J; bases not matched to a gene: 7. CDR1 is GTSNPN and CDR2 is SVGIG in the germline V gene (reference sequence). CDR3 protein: CAWSEGREGTSYEQYF. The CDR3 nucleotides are TGTGCCTGGAGTGAGGGGCGGGAGGGTACCTCCTACGAGCAGTACTTC.

This chain's CDR3 is CASSLVRGGNTEAFF. CDR3 in DNA: TGTGCCAGCAGTCTCGTCAGGGGCGGGAACACTGAAGCTTTCTTT. This chain joins TRBV6-1 and TRBJ1-1; maybe TRBD1 (6 bases). V was trimmed by 5 bases and J by 1 base, leaving 14 bases between them. Germline V CDR1 and CDR2: MNHNS, SASEGT. The CDR3 is made up of 15 amino acids.

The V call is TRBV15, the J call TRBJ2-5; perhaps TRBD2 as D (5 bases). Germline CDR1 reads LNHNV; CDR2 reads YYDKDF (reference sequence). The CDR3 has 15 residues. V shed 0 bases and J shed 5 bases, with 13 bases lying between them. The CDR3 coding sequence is TGTGCCACCAGCAGAGAAATAGCGATGGGGGAGACCCAGTACTTC. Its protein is CATSREIAMGETQYF.

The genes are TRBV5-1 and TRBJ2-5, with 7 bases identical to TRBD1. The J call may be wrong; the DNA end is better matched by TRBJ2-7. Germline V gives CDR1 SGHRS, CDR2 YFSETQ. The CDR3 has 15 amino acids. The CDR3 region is CASSSGQRLSYEQYF. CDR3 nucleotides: TGCGCCAGCAGCTCGGGACAGCGTCTCTCCTACGAGCAGTACTTC.

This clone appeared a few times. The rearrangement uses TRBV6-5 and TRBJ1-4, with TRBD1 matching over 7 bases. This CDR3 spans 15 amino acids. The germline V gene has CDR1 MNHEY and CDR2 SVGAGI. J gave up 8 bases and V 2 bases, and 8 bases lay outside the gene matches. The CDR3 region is CASSYGGGREEKLFF. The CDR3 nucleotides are TGTGCCAGCAGTTACGGAGGGGGCCGGGAAGAAAAACTGTTTTTT.

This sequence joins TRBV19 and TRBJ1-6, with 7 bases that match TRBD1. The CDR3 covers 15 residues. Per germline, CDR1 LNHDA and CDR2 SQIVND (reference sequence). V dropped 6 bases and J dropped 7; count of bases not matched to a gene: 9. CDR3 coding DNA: TGTGCCAGTAGGACGGACAGGTCGGGGAATTCACCCCTCCACTTT. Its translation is CASRTDRSGNSPLHF.

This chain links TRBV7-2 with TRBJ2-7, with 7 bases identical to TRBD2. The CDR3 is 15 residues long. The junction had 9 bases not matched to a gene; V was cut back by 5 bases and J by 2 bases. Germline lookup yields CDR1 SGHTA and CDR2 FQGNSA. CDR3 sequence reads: CASSQGRTSPYEQYF. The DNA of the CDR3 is TGTGCCAGCAGCCAGGGCCGGACTAGTCCCTACGAGCAGTACTTC.

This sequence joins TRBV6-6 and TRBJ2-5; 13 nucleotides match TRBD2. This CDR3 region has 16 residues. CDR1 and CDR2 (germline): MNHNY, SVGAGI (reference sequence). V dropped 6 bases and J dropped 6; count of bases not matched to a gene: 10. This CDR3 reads CASRETSGGALQTQYF. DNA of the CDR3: TGTGCCAGCAGAGAAACTAGCGGGGGGGCCCTTCAGACCCAGTACTTC.